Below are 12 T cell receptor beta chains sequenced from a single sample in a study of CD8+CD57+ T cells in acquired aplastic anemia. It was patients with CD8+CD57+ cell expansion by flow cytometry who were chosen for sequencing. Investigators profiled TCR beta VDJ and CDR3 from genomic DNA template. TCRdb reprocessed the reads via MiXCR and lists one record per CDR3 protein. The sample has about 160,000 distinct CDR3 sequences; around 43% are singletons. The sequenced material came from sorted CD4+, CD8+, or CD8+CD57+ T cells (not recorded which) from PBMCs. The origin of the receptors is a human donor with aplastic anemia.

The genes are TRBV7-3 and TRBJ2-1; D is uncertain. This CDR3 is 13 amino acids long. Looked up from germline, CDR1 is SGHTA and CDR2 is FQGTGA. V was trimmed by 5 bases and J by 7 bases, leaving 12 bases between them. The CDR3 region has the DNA TGTGCCAGCAGCCCCCCGATAAGTAATGAGCAGTTCTTC. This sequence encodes CASSPPISNEQFF. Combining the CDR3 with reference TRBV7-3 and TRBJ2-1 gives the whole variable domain GAGVSQTPSNKVTEKGKYVELRCDPISGHTALYWYRQSLGQGPEFLIYFQGTGAADDSGLPNDRFFAVRPEGSVSTLKIQRTERGDSAVYLCASSPPISNEQFFGPGTRLTVL.

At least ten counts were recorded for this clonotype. CDR3 protein: CASSLPPREETQYF. The CDR3 DNA reads as TGTGCCAGCAGCTTGCCCCCCAGGGAAGAGACCCAGTACTTC. The chain joins TRBV11-3 to TRBJ2-5; weak D call: TRBD1 (5 bases). CDR3 size: 14 residues. The germline V and J ends were trimmed by 3 bases and 3 bases, with 11 bases remaining between them. Germline V CDR1 and CDR2: SGHNT, YENEEA.

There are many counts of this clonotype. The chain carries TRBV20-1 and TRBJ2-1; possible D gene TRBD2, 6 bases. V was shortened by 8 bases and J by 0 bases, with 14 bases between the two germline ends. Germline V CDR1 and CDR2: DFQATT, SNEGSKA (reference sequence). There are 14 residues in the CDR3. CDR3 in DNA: TGCAGTTCACTAGCCCTCAGCTCCTACAATGAGCAGTTCTTC. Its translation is CSSLALSSYNEQFF.

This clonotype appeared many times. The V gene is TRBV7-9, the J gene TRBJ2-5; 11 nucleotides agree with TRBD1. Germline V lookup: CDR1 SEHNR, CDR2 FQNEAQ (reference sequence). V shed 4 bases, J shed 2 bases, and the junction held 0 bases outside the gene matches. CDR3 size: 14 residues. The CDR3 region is CASSWDRGQETQYF. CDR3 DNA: TGTGCCAGCAGCTGGGACAGGGGGCAAGAGACCCAGTACTTC. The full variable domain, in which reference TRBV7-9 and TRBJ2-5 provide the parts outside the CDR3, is DTGVSQNPRHKITKRGQNVTFRCDPISEHNRLYWYRQTLGQGPEFLTYFQNEAQLEKSRLLSDRFSAERPKGSFSTLEIQRTEQGDSAMYLCASSWDRGQETQYFGPGTRLLVL.

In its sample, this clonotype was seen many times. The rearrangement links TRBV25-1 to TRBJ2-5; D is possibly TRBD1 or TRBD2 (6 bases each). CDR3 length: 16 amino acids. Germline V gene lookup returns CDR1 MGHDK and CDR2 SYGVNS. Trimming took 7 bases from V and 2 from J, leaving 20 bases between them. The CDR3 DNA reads TGTGCCAGCACCCCACGAGGGGGGAACGATCAAGAGACCCAGTACTTC. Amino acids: CASTPRGGNDQETQYF.

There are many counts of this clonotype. The CDR3 bases are TGCAGTGCTCAACTTGTGGGGGGGCTTGAGACCCAGTACTTC. This sequence encodes CSAQLVGGLETQYF. This chain uses TRBV20-1 with TRBJ2-5, with D tentatively TRBD2 (7 bases). Per the germline V gene, CDR1 is DFQATT and CDR2 is SNEGSKA (reference sequence). CDR3 size: 14 residues. Trimming removed 5 bases from V and 5 bases from J, with 18 bases in between.

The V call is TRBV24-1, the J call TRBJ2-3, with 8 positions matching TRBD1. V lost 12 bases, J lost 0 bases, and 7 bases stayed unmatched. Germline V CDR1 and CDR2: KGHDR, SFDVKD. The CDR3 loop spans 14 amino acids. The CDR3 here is CAVARTGSTDTQYF. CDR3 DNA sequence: TGTGCCGTCGCACGGACAGGGAGCACAGATACGCAGTATTTT.

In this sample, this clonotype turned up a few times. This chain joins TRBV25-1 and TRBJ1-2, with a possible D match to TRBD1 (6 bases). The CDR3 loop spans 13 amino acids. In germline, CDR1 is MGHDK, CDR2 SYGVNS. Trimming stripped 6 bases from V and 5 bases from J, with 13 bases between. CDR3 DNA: TGTGCCAGCAGCGAGGGGGGTCAATATGGCTACACCTTC. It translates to CASSEGGQYGYTF.

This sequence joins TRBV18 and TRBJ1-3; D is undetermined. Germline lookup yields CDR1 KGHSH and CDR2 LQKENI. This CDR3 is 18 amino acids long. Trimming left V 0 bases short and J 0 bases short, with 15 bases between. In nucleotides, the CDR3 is TGTGCCAGCTCACCACCAGGGCTGAGGTTAAGCTCTGGAAACACCATATATTTT. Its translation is CASSPPGLRLSSGNTIYF. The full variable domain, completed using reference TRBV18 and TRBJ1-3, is NAGVMQNPRHLVRRRGQEARLRCSPMKGHSHVYWYRQLPEEGLKFMVYLQKENIIDESGMPKERFSAEFPKEGPSILRIQQVVRGDSAAYFCASSPPGLRLSSGNTIYFGEGSWLTVV.

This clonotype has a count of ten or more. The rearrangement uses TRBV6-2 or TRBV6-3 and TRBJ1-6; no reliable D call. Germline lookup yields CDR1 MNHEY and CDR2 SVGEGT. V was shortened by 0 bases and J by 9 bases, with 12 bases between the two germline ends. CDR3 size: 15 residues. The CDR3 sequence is CASSYSVDFTSPLHF. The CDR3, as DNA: TGTGCCAGCAGTTACTCGGTGGATTTTACTTCACCCCTCCACTTT.

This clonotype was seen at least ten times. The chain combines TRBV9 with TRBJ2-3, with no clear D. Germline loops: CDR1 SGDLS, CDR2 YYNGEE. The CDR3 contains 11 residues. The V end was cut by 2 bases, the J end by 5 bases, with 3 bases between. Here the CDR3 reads CASSVKDTQYF. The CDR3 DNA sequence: TGTGCCAGCAGCGTGAAAGATACGCAGTATTTT.

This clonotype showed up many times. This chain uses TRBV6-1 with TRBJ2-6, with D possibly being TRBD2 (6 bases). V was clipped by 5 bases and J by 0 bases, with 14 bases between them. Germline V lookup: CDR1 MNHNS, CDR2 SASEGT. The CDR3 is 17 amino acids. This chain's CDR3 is CASSPEGPSSGANVLTF. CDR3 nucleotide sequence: TGTGCCAGCAGTCCGGAGGGCCCGAGCTCTGGGGCCAACGTCCTGACTTTC.